This T cell receptor beta chain was recovered during a study of T cells after yellow fever vaccination. TCRdb ran MiXCR on the 5' RACE reads and lists one entry per CDR3 protein. The sample lists 500,000 to 650,000 distinct CDR3 sequences; 10% to 15% were seen once. Study observations and caveats: Clonotypes appearing in both CD4 and CD8 compartments existed, and their share was small.

On this clonotype itself: The antigen is undetermined.

Per the germline V gene, CDR1 is SGHAT and CDR2 is FQDESV (reference sequence). Deletions cut 7 bases from V and 5 bases from J, with 21 bases between. The CDR3 contains 16 residues. The chain carries TRBV11-1 and TRBJ2-1, with D uncertain. This receptor was identified in a man younger than 45 who received the YFV17D yellow fever vaccine. The source was PBMCs, collected on the day of the yellow fever booster vaccination. The CDR3 DNA sequence: TGTGCCAGCACCTATTTCGGCGGCCCCCAGGACAATGAGCAGTTCTTC. It encodes CASTYFGGPQDNEQFF.